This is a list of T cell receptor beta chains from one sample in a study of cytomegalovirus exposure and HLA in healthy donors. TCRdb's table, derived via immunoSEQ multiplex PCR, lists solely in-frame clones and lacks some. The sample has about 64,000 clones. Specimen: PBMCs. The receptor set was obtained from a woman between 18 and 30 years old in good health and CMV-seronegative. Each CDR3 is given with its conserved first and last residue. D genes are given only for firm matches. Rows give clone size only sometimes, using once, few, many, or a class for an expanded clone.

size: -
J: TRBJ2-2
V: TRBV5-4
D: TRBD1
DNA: TGTGCCAGCAGCTCGGGACAGGCGGATGTCACCGGGGAGCTGTTTTTT
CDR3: CASSSGQADVTGELFF

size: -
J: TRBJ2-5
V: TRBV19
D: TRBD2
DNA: TGTGCCAGCCGACTAGCGGGGGGGCAAGAGACCCAGTACTTC
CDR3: CASRLAGGQETQYF

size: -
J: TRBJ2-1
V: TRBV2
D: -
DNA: TGTGCCAGCAGATACTCCACCTACAATGAGCAGTTCTTC
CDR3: CASRYSTYNEQFF

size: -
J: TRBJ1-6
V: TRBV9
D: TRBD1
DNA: TGTGCCAGCAGCGTAGGGGGACAGGGGCAATCACCCCTCCACTTT
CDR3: CASSVGGQGQSPLHF

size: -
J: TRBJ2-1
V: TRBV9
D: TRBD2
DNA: TGTGCCAGCAGCGAGGTACTAGCGGGAGCTGAGCAGTTCTTC
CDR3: CASSEVLAGAEQFF

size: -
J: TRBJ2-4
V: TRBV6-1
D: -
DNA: TGTGCCAGCAGTGGGGGAGTTGGGGCCAAAAACATTCAGTACTTC
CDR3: CASSGGVGAKNIQYF

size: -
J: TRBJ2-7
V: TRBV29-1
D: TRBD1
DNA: TGCAGCGCCGTTCCATCGGGACAGGGTGGAGGCTACGAGCAGTACTTC
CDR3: CSAVPSGQGGGYEQYF

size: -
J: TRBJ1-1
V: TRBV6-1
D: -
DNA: TGTGCCAGCAGTGAAGCTTTGGGGCAGGGGAAGGAGGACACTGAAGATTTCTTT
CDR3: CASSEALGQGKEDTEDFF

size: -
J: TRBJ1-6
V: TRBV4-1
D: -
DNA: TGCGCCAGCAGCCAAGATTGGACAGTCCCTCGCCACTTT
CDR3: CASSQDWTVPRHF

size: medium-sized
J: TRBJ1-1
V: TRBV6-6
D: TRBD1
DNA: TGTGCCAGCCAGAGACAGGGAGAGAACACTGAAGCTTTCTTT
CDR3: CASQRQGENTEAFF

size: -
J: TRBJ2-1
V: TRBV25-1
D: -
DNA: TGTGCCAGCACTCAGAATGCGGGGAGCTCCGACAATGAGCAGTTCTTC
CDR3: CASTQNAGSSDNEQFF

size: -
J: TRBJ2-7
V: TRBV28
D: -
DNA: TGTGCCCACGGGATTTCCTACGAGCAGTACTTC
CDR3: CAHGISYEQYF

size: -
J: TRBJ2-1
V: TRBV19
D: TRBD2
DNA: TGTGCCAGTAGTATAGTTAGGAGCGGGAGGACCAATGAGCAGTTCTTC
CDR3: CASSIVRSGRTNEQFF

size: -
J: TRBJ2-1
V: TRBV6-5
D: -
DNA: TGTGCCAGCAGCTGGGGGGGGGCCGACAATGAGCAGTTCTTC
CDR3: CASSWGGADNEQFF

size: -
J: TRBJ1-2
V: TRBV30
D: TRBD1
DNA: TGTGCCTGTGGAGGGCAGGGGGCGCATGGCTACACCTTC
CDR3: CACGGQGAHGYTF

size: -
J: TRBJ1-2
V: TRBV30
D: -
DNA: TGTGCCTGGAGTGTAATTGGGGGCACTGGCTACACCTTC
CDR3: CAWSVIGGTGYTF

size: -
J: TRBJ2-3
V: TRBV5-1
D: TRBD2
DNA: TGCGCCAGCAGCTTAGCGGGAAGTAGACAAAGCACAGATACGCAGTATTTT
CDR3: CASSLAGSRQSTDTQYF

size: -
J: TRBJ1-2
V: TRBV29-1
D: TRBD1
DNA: TGCAGCGTTCTCGGACAGGGAATATATGGCTACACCTTC
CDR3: CSVLGQGIYGYTF

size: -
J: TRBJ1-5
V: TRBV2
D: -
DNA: TGTGCCAGCAAGGGGGGGAATAGCAATCAGCCCCAGCATTTT
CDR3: CASKGGNSNQPQHF

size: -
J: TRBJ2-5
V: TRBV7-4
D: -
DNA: TGTGCCAGCAGCTTAGCGGCCCAAGAGACCCAGTACTTC
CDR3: CASSLAAQETQYF

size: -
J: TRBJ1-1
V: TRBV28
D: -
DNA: TGTGCCAGCAGCGAACAGGCGGAAGCTTTCTTT
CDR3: CASSEQAEAFF

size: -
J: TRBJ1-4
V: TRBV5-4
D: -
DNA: TGTGCCTACTCCGGCAGGGTTGGAGAAAAACTGTTTTTT
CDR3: CAYSGRVGEKLFF

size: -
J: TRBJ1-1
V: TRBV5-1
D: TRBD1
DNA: TGCGCCAGCAGGGGGACAACAGGGGGCCTGGGTGGGACTGAAGCTTTCTTT
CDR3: CASRGTTGGLGGTEAFF

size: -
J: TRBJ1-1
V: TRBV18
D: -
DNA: TGTGCCAGCTCACCAACCCAGGGGATGAACACTGAAGCTTTCTTT
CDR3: CASSPTQGMNTEAFF

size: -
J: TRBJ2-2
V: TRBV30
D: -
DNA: TGTGCCTGGAGTGTACGGCGTCTAGCGAGTTCCACCGGGGAGCTGTTTTTT
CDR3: CAWSVRRLASSTGELFF

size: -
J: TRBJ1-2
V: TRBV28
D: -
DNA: TGTGCCAGCAGTTTATATGGCGAGGATATCTATGGCTACACCTTC
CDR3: CASSLYGEDIYGYTF

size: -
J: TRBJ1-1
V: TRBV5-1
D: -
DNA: TGCGCCAGCAGCTTAGAAACAGATGAAGCTTTCTTT
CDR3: CASSLETDEAFF

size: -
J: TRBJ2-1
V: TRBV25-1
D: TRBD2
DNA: TGTGCCAGCAGCAGCGGGGAGGCGGTCAATGAGCAGTTCTTC
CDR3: CASSSGEAVNEQFF

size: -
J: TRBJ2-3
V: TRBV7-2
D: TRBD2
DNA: TGTGCCAGCAGCTTAACGGGAGGAGATAAGCAGTATTTT
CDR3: CASSLTGGDKQYF

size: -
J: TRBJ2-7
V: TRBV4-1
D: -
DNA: TGCGCCAGCAGCCCTGGGTTTTTAGCAACCTACGAGCAGTACTTC
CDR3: CASSPGFLATYEQYF

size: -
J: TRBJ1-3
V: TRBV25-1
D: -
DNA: TGTGCCAGCATCGGGATAACCCCTTCTGGAAACACCATATATTTT
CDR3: CASIGITPSGNTIYF

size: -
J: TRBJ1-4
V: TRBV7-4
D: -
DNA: TGTGCCAGCAGCTATTTCGACGAAGCGGGCGAAAAACTGTTTTTT
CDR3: CASSYFDEAGEKLFF

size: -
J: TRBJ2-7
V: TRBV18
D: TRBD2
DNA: TGTGCCAGCTCCCCCAGGGATAGCGGGATAGACGAGCAGTACTTC
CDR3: CASSPRDSGIDEQYF

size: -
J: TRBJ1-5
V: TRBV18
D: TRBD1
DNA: TGTGCCAGCTCACCGACAGGGGGCCGCAGGGTGAATCAGCCCCAGCATTTT
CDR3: CASSPTGGRRVNQPQHF

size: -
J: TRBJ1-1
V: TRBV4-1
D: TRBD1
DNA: TGCGCCAGCAGCCAAGGTCGACAGGGGGCTGAAGCTTTCTTT
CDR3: CASSQGRQGAEAFF

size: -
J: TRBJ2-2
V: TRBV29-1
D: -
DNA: TGCAGCGTTGAATCAGGGCGACTAGCGAACACCGGGGAGCTGTTTTTT
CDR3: CSVESGRLANTGELFF

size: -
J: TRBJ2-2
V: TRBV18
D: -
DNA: TGTGCCAGCTCACCACCCGGTACCGGGGAGCTGTTTTTT
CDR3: CASSPPGTGELFF

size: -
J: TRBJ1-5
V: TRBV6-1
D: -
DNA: TGTGCCAGCGTGACCGGGAGTAGCAATCAGCCCCAGCATTTT
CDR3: CASVTGSSNQPQHF

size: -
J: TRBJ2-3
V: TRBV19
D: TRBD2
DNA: TGTGCCAGTAGTCTCCAGCGGGACCCACCCACAGATACGCAGTATTTT
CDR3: CASSLQRDPPTDTQYF

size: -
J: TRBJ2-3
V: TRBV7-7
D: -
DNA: TGTGCTAGCAGCTTAGCGGAGGCAGATACGCAGTATTTT
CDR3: CASSLAEADTQYF

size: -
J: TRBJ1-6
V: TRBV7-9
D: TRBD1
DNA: TGTGCCAGCAGCATGGTCGGGACAGGGATTTCACCCCTCCACTTT
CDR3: CASSMVGTGISPLHF

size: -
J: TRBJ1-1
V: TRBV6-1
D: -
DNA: TGTGCCAGCAGTGAACTTTGGGGCTCGGGGGACACTGAAGCTTTCTTT
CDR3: CASSELWGSGDTEAFF

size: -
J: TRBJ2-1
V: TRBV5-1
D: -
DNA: TGCGCCAGCAGCTTAGGCGGAGATTCCTACAATGAGCAGTTCTTC
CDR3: CASSLGGDSYNEQFF

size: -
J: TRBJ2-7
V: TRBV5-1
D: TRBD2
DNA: TGCGCCAGCAGCAGGACGGGACTAGCGGGAGGGTCGTACGAGCAGTACTTC
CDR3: CASSRTGLAGGSYEQYF

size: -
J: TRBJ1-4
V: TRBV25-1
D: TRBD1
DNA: TGTGCCAGCAGTGGCCCGGGACAGGTGTATGAAAAACTGTTTTTT
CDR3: CASSGPGQVYEKLFF

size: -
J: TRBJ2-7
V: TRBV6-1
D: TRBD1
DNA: TGTGCCAGCAGCCACAAGACAGGGTGGGAGCAGTACTTC
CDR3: CASSHKTGWEQYF

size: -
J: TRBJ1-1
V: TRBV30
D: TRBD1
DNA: TGTGCCTGGAGTCCAGGGGGCTCTGAAGCTTTCTTT
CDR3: CAWSPGGSEAFF

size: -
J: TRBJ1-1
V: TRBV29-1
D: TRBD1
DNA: TGCAGCGTGTTGACAGGGACGAACACTGAAGATTTCTTT
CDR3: CSVLTGTNTEDFF

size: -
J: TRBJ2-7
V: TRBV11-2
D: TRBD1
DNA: TGTGCCAGCAGCTTGTTAGAGGGGGCGCTGGACGAGCAGTACTTC
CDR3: CASSLLEGALDEQYF

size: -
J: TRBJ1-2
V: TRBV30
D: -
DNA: TGTGCCTGGAGTGTCGCGGGGATCTATGGCTACACCTTC
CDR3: CAWSVAGIYGYTF

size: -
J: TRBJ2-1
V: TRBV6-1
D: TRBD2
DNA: TGTGCCAGCATCAGCTGGGGGGGCAATGAGCAGTTCTTC
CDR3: CASISWGGNEQFF

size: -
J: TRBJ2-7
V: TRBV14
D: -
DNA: TGTGCCAGCAGCCAGTACAGCGGCTCCTACGAGCAGTACTTC
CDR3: CASSQYSGSYEQYF

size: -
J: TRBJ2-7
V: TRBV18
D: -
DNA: TGTGCCAGCTCACCTGGGAGAGAGCAGCAGTACTTC
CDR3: CASSPGREQQYF